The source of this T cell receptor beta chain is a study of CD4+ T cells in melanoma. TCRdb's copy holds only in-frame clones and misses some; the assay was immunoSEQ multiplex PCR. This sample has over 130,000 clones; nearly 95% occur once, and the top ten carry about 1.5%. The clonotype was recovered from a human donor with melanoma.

CDR3 loop: CSAELQGSGNTIYF. In nucleotides, the CDR3 is TGCAGCGCCGAACTCCAGGGTTCTGGAAACACCATATATTTT. The chain combines TRBV29-1 with TRBJ1-3, with D tentatively TRBD1 (5 bases). The V gene lost 7 bases and the J gene lost 1 base, with 14 bases spanning the gap. The CDR3 contains 14 residues. From germline, CDR1 is SQVTM and CDR2 ANQGSEA.